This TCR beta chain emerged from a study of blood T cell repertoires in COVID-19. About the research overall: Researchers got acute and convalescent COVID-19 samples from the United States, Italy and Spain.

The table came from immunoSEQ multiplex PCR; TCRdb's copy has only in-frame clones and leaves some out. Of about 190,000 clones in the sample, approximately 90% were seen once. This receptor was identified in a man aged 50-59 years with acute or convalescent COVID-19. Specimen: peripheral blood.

As DNA, the CDR3 is TGCAGCGTCCTAGGAGGGCCTGAAAAACTGTTTTTT. It codes for CSVLGGPEKLFF. The V gene is TRBV29-1, the J gene TRBJ1-4; D gene uncertain. Trimming pared 6 bases from V and 7 bases from J, leaving 12 bases between. CDR1 SQVTM and CDR2 ANQGSEA come from the germline V gene. There are 12 residues in the CDR3.